Presented here are 23 T cell receptor beta chains from one specimen sequenced in a study of cytomegalovirus exposure and HLA in healthy donors. Sequencing used immunoSEQ multiplex PCR; TCRdb keeps in-frame clones, though not all of them. The table shows approximately 62,000 clones, with approximately 90% occurring only once. Source material: PBMCs. Receptors originate from a woman aged 18-29 years in good health and CMV-seronegative.

The chain uses TRBV7-6 and TRBJ2-3, with D tentatively TRBD1 (6 bases). The CDR3 has 15 amino acids. V lost 5 bases, J lost 6 bases, and 18 bases lay in between. Looked up from germline, CDR1 is SGHVS and CDR2 is FNYEAQ. The CDR3 coding sequence is TGTGCCAGCAGCCAGGGGCACGGGGCCGGGGATACGCAGTATTTT. Protein sequence: CASSQGHGAGDTQYF. Looking up the rest from reference TRBV7-6 and TRBJ2-3 gives the full variable domain: GAGVSQSPRYKVTKRGQDVALRCDPISGHVSLYWYRQALGQGPEFLTYFNYEAQQDKSGLPNDRFSAERPEGSISTLTIQRTEQRDSAMYRCASSQGHGAGDTQYFGPGTRLTVL.

CDR3 DNA: TGTGCCAGCTCACCATTTGGAGAAGCAGATACGCAGTATTTT. Translated, it gives CASSPFGEADTQYF. The chain recombines TRBV18 with TRBJ2-3; the D is unclear. CDR3 size: 14 residues. Germline lookup yields CDR1 KGHSH and CDR2 LQKENI. The germline V and J ends were trimmed by 2 bases and 4 bases, with 10 bases remaining between them.

In DNA form, the CDR3 reads TGTGCCAGCAGTTACCCAGGGGGAAACACTGAAGCTTTCTTT. Encoded protein: CASSYPGGNTEAFF. The chain has TRBV6-6 and TRBJ1-1; the match to TRBD1 covers 7 bases. Trimming took 2 bases from V and 2 from J; bases not matched to a gene: 2. Germline assignment: CDR1 MNHNY and CDR2 SVGAGI (reference sequence). This CDR3 region has 14 residues.

This rearrangement joins TRBV11-2 to TRBJ1-2, with 7 bases lining up with TRBD1. There are 13 residues in the CDR3. Trimming cost V 5 bases and J 4 bases; bases outside gene matches: 4. CDR1 and CDR2 from the germline V gene are SGHAT and FQNNGV. The CDR3 spells CASSAGTAYGYTF. CDR3 DNA sequence: TGTGCCAGCAGCGCAGGGACAGCCTATGGCTACACCTTC.

CDR3 coding DNA: TGTGCCAGCAGCCCTCAGGGAATTAACTATGGCTACACCTTC. This translates into CASSPQGINYGYTF. The rearrangement joins TRBV9 to TRBJ1-2; D is possibly TRBD1 (5 bases). V was shortened by 4 bases and J by 1 base, with 11 bases between the two germline ends. CDR1 SGDLS and CDR2 YYNGEE come from the germline V gene. The CDR3 spans 14 residues.

J is TRBJ2-7 and V is TRBV7-8, with 8 bases aligning to TRBD1. The V and J ends lost 1 base and 7 bases, in that order; junction bases with no gene match: 3. Per the germline V gene, CDR1 is SGHVS and CDR2 is FQNEAQ. This CDR3 region has 13 residues. CDR3 protein: CASSLGTGREQYF. CDR3 DNA sequence: TGTGCCAGCAGCTTAGGGACAGGGAGAGAGCAGTACTTC. Full variable domain (remainder filled in from reference TRBV7-8 and TRBJ2-7): GAGVSQSPRYKVAKRGQDVALRCDPISGHVSLFWYQQALGQGPEFLTYFQNEAQLDKSGLPSDRFFAERPEGSVSTLKIQRTQQEDSAVYLCASSLGTGREQYFGPGTRLTVT.

The chain links TRBV19 to TRBJ2-1, with 9 bases fitting TRBD2. The germline V gene has CDR1 LNHDA and CDR2 SQIVND (reference sequence). V lost 5 bases, J lost 6 bases, and 11 bases stayed unmatched. The CDR3 runs to 16 residues. This CDR3 reads CASSPHLAGIGNEQFF. CDR3 in DNA: TGTGCCAGTAGTCCACACCTAGCGGGAATTGGCAATGAGCAGTTCTTC.

The chain employs TRBV6-6 and TRBJ1-2; perhaps TRBD1 as D (6 bases). The CDR3 loop spans 11 amino acids. Germline CDR1 is MNHNY and CDR2 is SVGAGI (reference sequence). V dropped 6 bases and J dropped 8 bases, with 10 bases sitting between them. CDR3 region: CASRPQGGYTF. The CDR3 nucleotides read TGTGCCAGCAGGCCCCAGGGGGGCTACACCTTC.

The chain is built from TRBV6-5 and TRBJ1-3, with unresolved D. The CDR3 spans 14 residues. The germline V gene encodes CDR1 MNHEY and CDR2 SVGAGI. With 0 bases removed from V and 4 bases from J, the gap between germline ends came to 7 bases. The CDR3 reads CASSYSVRGNTIYF. For the CDR3, the DNA is TGTGCCAGCAGTTACTCAGTCAGGGGAAACACCATATATTTT.

The sample holds one count of this clone. The chain employs TRBV4-1 and TRBJ1-1, with D perhaps TRBD1 (6 bases). V was trimmed by 1 base and J by 5 bases, leaving 11 bases between them. The CDR3 extends over 14 amino acids. CDR1 MGHRA and CDR2 YSYEKL come from the germline V gene. DNA of the CDR3: TGCGCCAGCAGCCAAGTCGGGACACGGACTGAAGCTTTCTTT. This translates into CASSQVGTRTEAFF.

The chain's CDR3 is CASSFIGTEGPYEQYF. DNA for the CDR3: TGTGCCAGCAGTTTTATCGGGACGGAGGGGCCCTACGAGCAGTACTTC. V and J are TRBV27 and TRBJ2-7, with a weak D call TRBD2 (6 bases). Trimming shortened V by 3 bases and J by 2 bases, and 17 bases separated the two germline ends. CDR1 MNHEY and CDR2 SMNVEV come from the germline V gene (reference sequence). There are 16 residues in the CDR3.

The chain links TRBV2 to TRBJ2-1, with a tentative D call TRBD1 (6 bases). V gave up 7 bases and J gave up 0 bases, with 7 bases separating them. The V gene's germline CDR1 is SNHLY and CDR2 FYNNEI. The CDR3 length is 13 residues. CDR3 bases: TGTGCCAGCAAAGGGGGCTCCTACAATGAGCAGTTCTTC. Translation: CASKGGSYNEQFF.

The chain employs TRBV11-2 and TRBJ2-7, with 8 bases fitting TRBD2. J was trimmed by 3 bases and V by 6 bases; bases with no gene match: 13. The CDR3 runs to 16 residues. Germline V CDR1 and CDR2: SGHAT, FQNNGV. The CDR3 nucleotides read TGTGCCAGCAGTTCCCTCGGGGTAGCGGGGATCTACGAGCAGTACTTC. Its protein product is CASSSLGVAGIYEQYF.

The rearrangement uses TRBV19 and TRBJ2-3; possibly TRBD2 for D (7 bases). V lost 3 bases and J lost 5, with 21 bases in between. This CDR3 has 17 amino acids. CDR1 and CDR2 (germline): LNHDA, SQIVND (reference sequence). DNA of the CDR3: TGTGCCAGTAGTATTGGGGGGGGCTACCCCATCGGAGATACGCAGTATTTT. Translated: CASSIGGGYPIGDTQYF.

The chain uses TRBV5-1 and TRBJ2-3; TRBD2 matches 7 bases. V lost 1 base, J lost 0 bases, and 2 bases stayed unmatched. Germline CDR1 SGHRS, CDR2 YFSETQ. This CDR3 is 15 amino acids long. The CDR3 protein is CASSLRGRSTDTQYF. For the CDR3, the DNA is TGCGCCAGCAGCTTGCGCGGGAGAAGCACAGATACGCAGTATTTT.

This chain joins TRBV19 and TRBJ1-2; 8 nucleotides align to TRBD1. V trimming: 5 bases; J trimming: 7 bases; junction bases outside the gene matches: 12. CDR3 length: 15 residues. Germline assignment: CDR1 LNHDA and CDR2 SQIVND (reference sequence). The CDR3 reads CASSWIDRGVSGYTF. CDR3 sequence (DNA): TGTGCCAGTAGTTGGATCGACAGGGGAGTCAGTGGCTACACCTTC.

The V and J genes are TRBV28 and TRBJ1-3; 7 nucleotides match TRBD1. Trimming removed 4 bases from V and 4 bases from J; junction bases left unmatched: 4. The CDR3 extends over 14 amino acids. Per germline, CDR1 MDHEN and CDR2 SYDVKM. In DNA form, the CDR3 reads TGTGCCAGCAGTTCTGTGACAGGGGGAAACACCATATATTTT. This gives the protein CASSSVTGGNTIYF.

The V gene is TRBV4-3, the J gene TRBJ2-1, with D perhaps matching TRBD1 (5 bases). CDR1 and CDR2 (germline): LGHNA, YSLEER. V was shortened by 1 base and J by 2 bases, with 9 bases between the two germline ends. The CDR3 loop spans 15 amino acids. CDR3 coding DNA: TGCGCCAGCAGCCAAGGGGGCAGCCCCTACAATGAGCAGTTCTTC. Translation: CASSQGGSPYNEQFF.

The V and J genes are TRBV2 and TRBJ1-2; 9 nucleotides match TRBD1. J gave up 4 bases and V 8 bases, and 5 bases lay outside the gene matches. This CDR3 comprises 13 residues. CDR1 SNHLY and CDR2 FYNNEI come from the germline V gene. Written as DNA, the CDR3 is TGTGCCAGCCAAGAGGACAGGGGCTATGGCTACACCTTC. It is translated as CASQEDRGYGYTF.

CDR3 sequence (DNA): TGTGCCAGCAGTTTTCCCTCGGGCACCGGGGAGCTGTTTTTT. Translating gives CASSFPSGTGELFF. The V gene is TRBV28, the J gene TRBJ2-2; no clear D. The CDR3 is made up of 14 amino acids. V lost 3 bases and J 4 bases, leaving 9 bases between the germline ends. Germline assignment: CDR1 MDHEN and CDR2 SYDVKM.

This clone was recorded once. This sequence joins TRBV27 and TRBJ2-1; TRBD2 might be the D (6 bases). The germline V gene has CDR1 MNHEY and CDR2 SMNVEV (reference sequence). The CDR3 is 14 residues long. V lost 5 bases, J lost 9 bases, and 17 bases lay in between. The CDR3 sequence: CASSDLASLGEQFF. The CDR3 coding sequence is TGTGCCAGCAGTGATCTAGCGAGCCTCGGTGAGCAGTTCTTC.

The rearrangement links TRBV28 to TRBJ2-3, with TRBD2 as a possible D gene (6 bases). CDR1 and CDR2 from the germline V gene are MDHEN and SYDVKM. The CDR3 length is 15 residues. Trimming took 4 bases from V and 4 from J, leaving 15 bases between them. The CDR3, as DNA: TGTGCCAGCAGTTCCTCAGGACCGGGGGCAGATACGCAGTATTTT. Protein product: CASSSSGPGADTQYF.

CDR3 coding DNA: TGTGCCAGCAATTTAGCGGCTCAAGAGACCCAGTACTTC. Translated, it gives CASNLAAQETQYF. This chain uses TRBV6-1 with TRBJ2-5, with a tentative D call TRBD2 (6 bases). Deletions cut 7 bases from V and 2 bases from J, with 11 bases between. The CDR3 loop spans 13 amino acids. Germline V lookup: CDR1 MNHNS, CDR2 SASEGT.